The 10 T cell receptor beta chains presented below share a single source sample, sequenced in a study of OX40 agonist ivuxolimab in advanced cancers. Sequencing used immunoSEQ multiplex PCR; TCRdb keeps in-frame clones, though not all of them. The data hold roughly 73,000 clones, with 88% observed a single time. The sequences come from CD4+ or CD8+ T cells sorted from blood, collected in a trial of the OX40 agonist ivuxolimab. The origin of the receptors is an adult with an advanced solid tumor such as melanoma, head and neck, liver or kidney cancer.

The chain couples TRBV7-3 to TRBJ2-3; 9 bases fit TRBD2. The CDR3 has 16 amino acids. Germline V gene lookup returns CDR1 SGHTA and CDR2 FQGTGA. V was pared by 1 base and J by 4 bases, with 6 bases of the junction left unmatched. CDR3 sequence (DNA): TGTGCCAGCAGCTTAAGGGGAGCGGGAGGACCAGATACGCAGTATTTT. This gives the protein CASSLRGAGGPDTQYF.

The chain has TRBV19 and TRBJ1-1, with D unresolved. Trimming pared 8 bases from V and 7 bases from J, leaving 11 bases between. The CDR3 sequence is 11 residues long. From germline, CDR1 is LNHDA and CDR2 SQIVND (reference sequence). CDR3 region: CASRTRGEAFF. CDR3 nucleotides: TGTGCCAGTCGCACCCGAGGTGAAGCTTTCTTT.

This clone was detected a few times. The DNA of the CDR3 is TGTGCCAGTAACACCGGGATGAACACTGAAGCTTTCTTT. Residues: CASNTGMNTEAFF. The chain employs TRBV19 and TRBJ1-1, with D unclear. This CDR3 has 13 amino acids. With 7 bases removed from V and 0 bases from J, the gap between germline ends came to 9 bases. Germline lookup yields CDR1 LNHDA and CDR2 SQIVND (reference sequence). The variable domain in full, with the rest retrieved from reference TRBV19 and TRBJ1-1, is DGGITQSPKYLFRKEGQNVTLSCEQNLNHDAMYWYRQDPGQGLRLIYYSQIVNDFQKGDIAEGYSVSREKKESFPLTVTSAQKNPTAFYLCASNTGMNTEAFFGQGTRLTVV.

The chain has TRBV28 and TRBJ1-5; D unresolved. The CDR3 is 14 amino acids. CDR1 and CDR2 (germline): MDHEN, SYDVKM. Deletions cut 2 bases from V and 4 bases from J, with 9 bases between. The CDR3 protein is CASSLAQRNQPQHF. CDR3 nucleotide sequence: TGTGCCAGCAGTTTAGCCCAAAGGAATCAGCCCCAGCATTTT.

This sequence joins TRBV11-2 and TRBJ2-5; D is undetermined. V was shortened by 5 bases and J by 5 bases, with 9 bases between the two germline ends. CDR1 and CDR2 from the germline V gene are SGHAT and FQNNGV. The CDR3 has 12 amino acids. The DNA of the CDR3 is TGTGCCAGCAGCCGGAGCTGGGAGACCCAGTACTTC. It codes for CASSRSWETQYF.

The V call is TRBV18, the J call TRBJ1-6; D ambiguous. The CDR3 spans 14 residues. Germline CDR1 KGHSH, CDR2 LQKENI. Between the trimmed V and J ends, which lost 3 bases and 10 bases, there was a span of 13 bases. As DNA, the CDR3 is TGTGCCAGCTCACCTAAAATGGAGGGCTCACCCCTCCACTTT. Encoded protein: CASSPKMEGSPLHF.

The chain recombines TRBV4-2 with TRBJ2-1; no reliable D call. In germline, CDR1 is LGHNA, CDR2 YNFKEQ. CDR3 length: 17 residues. Trimming stripped 1 base from V and 0 bases from J, with 13 bases between. The CDR3 region is CASSQGKRRSSYNEQFF. The CDR3, as DNA: TGTGCCAGCAGCCAAGGCAAGCGCCGTAGCTCCTACAATGAGCAGTTCTTC.

The V gene is TRBV12-5, the J gene TRBJ1-4; D is perhaps TRBD1 (5 bases). Trimming shortened V by 7 bases and J by 8 bases, and 20 bases separated the two germline ends. This CDR3 is built from 15 residues. CDR1 and CDR2 from the germline V gene are LGHNT and FRNRAP. Here the CDR3 DNA reads TGTGCTAGTGACCTACCGGGACCGAGGGGAGAAAAACTGTTTTTT. It encodes CASDLPGPRGEKLFF. The complete variable domain, with remaining parts taken from reference TRBV12-5 and TRBJ1-4, reads DARVTQTPRHKVTEMGQEVTMRCQPILGHNTVFWYRQTMMQGLELLAYFRNRAPLDDSGMPKDRFSAEMPDATLATLKIQPSEPRDSAVYFCASDLPGPRGEKLFFGSGTQLSVL.

This chain uses TRBV27 with TRBJ1-1; perhaps TRBD1 as D (5 bases). Germline-derived CDR1 and CDR2 are MNHEY and SMNVEV (reference sequence). The CDR3 contains 14 residues. V lost 0 bases and J 4 bases, leaving 9 bases between the germline ends. Here the CDR3 DNA reads TGTGCCAGCAGTTTATCGGCAGGGATCACTGAAGCTTTCTTT. It is translated as CASSLSAGITEAFF.

Comments on this clone: An end of the junction differs from the germline gene, which may be a read error. The chain combines TRBV11-3 with TRBJ2-2; perhaps TRBD2 as D (6 bases). There are 16 residues in the CDR3. Per germline, CDR1 SGHNT and CDR2 YENEEA. The CDR3 loop is CASSPFGREIHRGAVF. The CDR3 DNA sequence: TGTGCCAGCAGCCCCTTCGGGCGGGAAATCCACCGGGGAGCTGTTTTT.